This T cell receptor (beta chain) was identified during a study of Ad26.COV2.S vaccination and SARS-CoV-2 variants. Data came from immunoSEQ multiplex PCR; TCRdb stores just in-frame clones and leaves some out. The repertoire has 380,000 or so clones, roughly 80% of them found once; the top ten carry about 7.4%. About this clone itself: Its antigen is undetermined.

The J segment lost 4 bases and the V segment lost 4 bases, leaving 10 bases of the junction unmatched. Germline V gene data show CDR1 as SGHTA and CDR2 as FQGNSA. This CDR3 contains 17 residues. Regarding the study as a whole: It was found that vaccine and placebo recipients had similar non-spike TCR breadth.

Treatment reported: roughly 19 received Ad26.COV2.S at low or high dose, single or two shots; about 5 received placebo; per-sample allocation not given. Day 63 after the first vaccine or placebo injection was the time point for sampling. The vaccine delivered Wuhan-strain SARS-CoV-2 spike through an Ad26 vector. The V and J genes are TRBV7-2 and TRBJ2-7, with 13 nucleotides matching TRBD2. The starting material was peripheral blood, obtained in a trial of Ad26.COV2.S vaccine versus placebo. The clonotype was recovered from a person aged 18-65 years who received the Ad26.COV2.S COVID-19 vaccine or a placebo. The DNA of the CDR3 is TGTGCCAGCAGCTCCAGAAAAGGGACTAGCGGGGCTTACGAGCAGTACTTC. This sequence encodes CASSSRKGTSGAYEQYF. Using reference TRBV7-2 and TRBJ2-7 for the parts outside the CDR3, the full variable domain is GAGVSQSPSNKVTEKGKDVELRCDPISGHTALYWYRQSLGQGLEFLIYFQGNSAPDKSGLPSDRFSAERTGGSVSTLTIQRTQQEDSAVYLCASSSRKGTSGAYEQYFGPGTRLTVT.